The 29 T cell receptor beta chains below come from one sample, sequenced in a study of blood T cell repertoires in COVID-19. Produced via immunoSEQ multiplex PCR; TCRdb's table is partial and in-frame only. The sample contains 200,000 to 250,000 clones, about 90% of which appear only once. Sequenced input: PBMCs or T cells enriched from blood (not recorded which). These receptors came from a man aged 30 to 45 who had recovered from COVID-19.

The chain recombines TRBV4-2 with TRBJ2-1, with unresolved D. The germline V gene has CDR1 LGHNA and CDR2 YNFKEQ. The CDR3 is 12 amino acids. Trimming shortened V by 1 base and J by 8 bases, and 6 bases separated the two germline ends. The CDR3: CASSQAGHEQFF. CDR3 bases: TGTGCCAGCAGCCAAGCGGGTCATGAGCAGTTCTTC.

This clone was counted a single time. The CDR3 loop is CASNPGGGNTEAFF. The CDR3 nucleotides read TGTGCCAGTAACCCCGGCGGGGGAAACACTGAAGCTTTCTTT. This chain joins TRBV19 and TRBJ1-1; D is perhaps TRBD1 (5 bases). CDR1 is LNHDA, CDR2 SQIVND, per germline (reference sequence). The CDR3 spans 14 residues. Trimming removed 7 bases at V and 2 bases at J, with 14 bases between.

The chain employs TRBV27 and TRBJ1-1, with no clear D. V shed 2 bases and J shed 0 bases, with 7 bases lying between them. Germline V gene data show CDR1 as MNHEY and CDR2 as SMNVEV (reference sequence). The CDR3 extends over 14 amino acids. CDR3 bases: TGTGCCAGCAGTTTAAGAGGGCTGAACACTGAAGCTTTCTTT. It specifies CASSLRGLNTEAFF.

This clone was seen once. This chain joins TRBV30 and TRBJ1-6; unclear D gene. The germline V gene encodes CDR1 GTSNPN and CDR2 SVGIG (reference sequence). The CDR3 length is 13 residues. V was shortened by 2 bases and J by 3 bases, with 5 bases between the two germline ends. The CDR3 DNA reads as TGTGCCTGGAGTTCAGTCTATAATTCACCCCTCCACTTT. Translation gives CAWSSVYNSPLHF.

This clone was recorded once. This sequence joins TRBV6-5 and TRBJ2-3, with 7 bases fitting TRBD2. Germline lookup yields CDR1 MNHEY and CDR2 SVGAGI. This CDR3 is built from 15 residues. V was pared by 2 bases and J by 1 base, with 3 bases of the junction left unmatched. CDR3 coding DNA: TGTGCCAGCAGTTACCAGCGGGGCCGCACAGATACGCAGTATTTT. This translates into CASSYQRGRTDTQYF.

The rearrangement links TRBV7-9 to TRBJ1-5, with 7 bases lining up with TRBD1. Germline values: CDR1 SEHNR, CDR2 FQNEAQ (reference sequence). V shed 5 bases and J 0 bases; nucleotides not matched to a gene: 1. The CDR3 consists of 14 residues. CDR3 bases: TGTGCCAGCAGCCGGGACAGTAGCAATCAGCCCCAGCATTTT. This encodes CASSRDSSNQPQHF.

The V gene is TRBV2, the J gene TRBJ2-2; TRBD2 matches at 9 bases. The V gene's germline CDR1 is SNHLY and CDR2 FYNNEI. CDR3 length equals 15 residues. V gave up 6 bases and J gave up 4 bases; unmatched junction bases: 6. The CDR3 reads CASRASGAITGELFF. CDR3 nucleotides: TGTGCCAGCAGAGCTAGCGGGGCGATCACCGGGGAGCTGTTTTTT.

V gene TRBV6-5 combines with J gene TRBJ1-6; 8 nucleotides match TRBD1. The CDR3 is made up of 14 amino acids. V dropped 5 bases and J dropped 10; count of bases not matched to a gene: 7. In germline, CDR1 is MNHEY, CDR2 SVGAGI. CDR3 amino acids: CASSLDRGMSPLHF. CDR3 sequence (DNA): TGTGCCAGCAGTCTCGACAGGGGAATGTCACCCCTCCACTTT.

Here the CDR3 DNA reads TGCAGTGCTAGTAACAGGGGATATGGCTACACCTTC. This translates into CSASNRGYGYTF. The gene calls are TRBV20-1 and TRBJ1-2, with TRBD1 matching over 7 bases. V lost 3 bases, J lost 5 bases, and 3 bases stayed unmatched. Germline values: CDR1 DFQATT, CDR2 SNEGSKA (reference sequence). The CDR3 is 12 amino acids.

For the CDR3, the DNA is TGTGCCAGCAGTGATGGGCAAAGCACCTCTGGAAACACCATATATTTT. Translated: CASSDGQSTSGNTIYF. The chain couples TRBV2 to TRBJ1-3; D unclear. Per the germline V gene, CDR1 is SNHLY and CDR2 is FYNNEI. This CDR3 contains 16 residues. V was clipped by 3 bases and J by 0 bases, with 12 bases between them.

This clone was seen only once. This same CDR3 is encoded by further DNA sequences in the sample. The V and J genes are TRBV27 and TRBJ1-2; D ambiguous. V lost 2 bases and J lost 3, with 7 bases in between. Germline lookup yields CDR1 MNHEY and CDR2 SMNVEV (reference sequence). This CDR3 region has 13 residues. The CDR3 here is CASSLRGDYGYTF. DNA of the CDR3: TGTGCCAGCAGTTTACGGGGTGACTATGGCTACACCTTC.

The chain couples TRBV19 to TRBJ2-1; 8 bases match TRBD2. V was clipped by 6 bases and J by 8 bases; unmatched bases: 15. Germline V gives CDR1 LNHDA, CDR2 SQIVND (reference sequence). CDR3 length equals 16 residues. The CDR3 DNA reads TGTGCCAGTAGAGGTCCTACAGGGACTAGTAGGTATGAGCAGTTCTTC. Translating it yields CASRGPTGTSRYEQFF.

In nucleotides, the CDR3 is TGTGCCAGCAGCCGAACCGGGACTTACACAGATACGCAGTATTTT. The encoded protein is CASSRTGTYTDTQYF. The chain recombines TRBV7-9 with TRBJ2-3; TRBD2 might be the D (6 bases). The germline V gene has CDR1 SEHNR and CDR2 FQNEAQ (reference sequence). Deletions cut 5 bases from V and 2 bases from J, with 14 bases between. There are 15 residues in the CDR3.

The CDR3 protein is CASSLPGQGAIEQYF. As DNA, the CDR3 is TGCGCCAGCAGCCTGCCGGGACAGGGGGCCATCGAGCAGTACTTC. The chain carries TRBV5-1 and TRBJ2-7; 12 bases match TRBD1. Trimming took 4 bases from V and 6 from J; bases not matched to a gene: 8. This CDR3 comprises 15 residues. Germline V gene sequence: CDR1 SGHRS, CDR2 YFSETQ. Combining the CDR3 with reference TRBV5-1 and TRBJ2-7 gives the whole variable domain KAGVTQTPRYLIKTRGQQVTLSCSPISGHRSVSWYQQTPGQGLQFLFEYFSETQRNKGNFPGRFSGRQFSNSRSEMNVSTLELGDSALYLCASSLPGQGAIEQYFGPGTRLTVT.

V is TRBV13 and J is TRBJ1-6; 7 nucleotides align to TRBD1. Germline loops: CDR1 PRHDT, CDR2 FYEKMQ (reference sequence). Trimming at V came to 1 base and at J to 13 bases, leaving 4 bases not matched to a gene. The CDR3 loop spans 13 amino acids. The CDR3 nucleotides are TGTGCCAGCAGCTTAGAGGGACAGACCCCCCTCCACTTT. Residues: CASSLEGQTPLHF.

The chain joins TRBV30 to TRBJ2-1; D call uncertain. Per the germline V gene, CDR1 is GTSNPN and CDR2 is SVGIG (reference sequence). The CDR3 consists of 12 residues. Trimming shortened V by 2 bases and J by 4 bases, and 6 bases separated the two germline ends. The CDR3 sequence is CAWSPSYNEQFF. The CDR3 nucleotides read TGTGCCTGGAGTCCTAGTTACAATGAGCAGTTCTTC. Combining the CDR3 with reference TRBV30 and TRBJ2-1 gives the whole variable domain SQTIHQWPATLVQPVGSPLSLECTVEGTSNPNLYWYRQAAGRGLQLLFYSVGIGQISSEVPQNLSASRPQDRQFILSSKKLLLSDSGFYLCAWSPSYNEQFFGPGTRLTVL.

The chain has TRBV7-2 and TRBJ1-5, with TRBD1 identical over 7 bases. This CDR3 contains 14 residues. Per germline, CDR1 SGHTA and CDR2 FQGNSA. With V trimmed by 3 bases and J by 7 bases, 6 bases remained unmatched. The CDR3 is CASSLGTGEQPQHF. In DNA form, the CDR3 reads TGTGCCAGCAGCTTGGGAACAGGGGAGCAGCCCCAGCATTTT.

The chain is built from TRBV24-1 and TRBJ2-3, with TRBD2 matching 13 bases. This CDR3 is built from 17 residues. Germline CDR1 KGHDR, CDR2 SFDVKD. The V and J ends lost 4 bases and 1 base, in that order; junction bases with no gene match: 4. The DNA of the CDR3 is TGTGCCACCAGTGAGCCGGGACTAGCGGGACGCACAGATACGCAGTATTTT. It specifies CATSEPGLAGRTDTQYF.

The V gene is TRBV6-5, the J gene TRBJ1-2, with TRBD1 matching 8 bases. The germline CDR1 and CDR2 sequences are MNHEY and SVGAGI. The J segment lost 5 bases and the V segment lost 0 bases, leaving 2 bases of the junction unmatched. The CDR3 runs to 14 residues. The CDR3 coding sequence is TGTGCCAGCAGTTACTCCAGGGGGCTTTATGGCTACACCTTC. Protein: CASSYSRGLYGYTF.

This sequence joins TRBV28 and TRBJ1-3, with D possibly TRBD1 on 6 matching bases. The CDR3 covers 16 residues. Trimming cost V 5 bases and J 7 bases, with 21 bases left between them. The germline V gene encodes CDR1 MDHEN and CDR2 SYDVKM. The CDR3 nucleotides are TGTGCCAGCAGTGGCCTCAGGGGAACCATAGGGAACACCATATATTTT. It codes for CASSGLRGTIGNTIYF. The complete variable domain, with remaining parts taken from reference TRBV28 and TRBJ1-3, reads DVKVTQSSRYLVKRTGEKVFLECVQDMDHENMFWYRQDPGLGLRLIYFSYDVKMKEKGDIPEGYSVSREKKERFSLILESASTNQTSMYLCASSGLRGTIGNTIYFGEGSWLTVV.

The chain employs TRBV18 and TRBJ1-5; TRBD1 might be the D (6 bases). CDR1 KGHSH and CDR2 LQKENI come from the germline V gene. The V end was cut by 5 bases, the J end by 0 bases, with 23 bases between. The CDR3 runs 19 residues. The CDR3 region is CASSSSSTGTWYSNQPQHF. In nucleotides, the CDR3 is TGTGCCAGCTCATCGAGCTCGACAGGTACCTGGTATAGCAATCAGCCCCAGCATTTT.

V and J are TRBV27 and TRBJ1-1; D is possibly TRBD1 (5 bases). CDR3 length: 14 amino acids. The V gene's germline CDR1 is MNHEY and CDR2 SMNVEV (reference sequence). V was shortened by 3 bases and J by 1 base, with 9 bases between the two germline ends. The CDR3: CASSLVQGNTEAFF. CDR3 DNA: TGTGCCAGCAGTTTGGTCCAGGGGAACACTGAAGCTTTCTTT.

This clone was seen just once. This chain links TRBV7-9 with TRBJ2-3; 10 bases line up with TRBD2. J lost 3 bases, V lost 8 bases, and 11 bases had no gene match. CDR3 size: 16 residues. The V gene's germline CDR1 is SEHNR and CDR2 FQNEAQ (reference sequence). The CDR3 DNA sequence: TGTGCCAGCCGGACTAGCGGAGGAGGGGGGACAGATACGCAGTATTTT. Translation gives CASRTSGGGGTDTQYF.

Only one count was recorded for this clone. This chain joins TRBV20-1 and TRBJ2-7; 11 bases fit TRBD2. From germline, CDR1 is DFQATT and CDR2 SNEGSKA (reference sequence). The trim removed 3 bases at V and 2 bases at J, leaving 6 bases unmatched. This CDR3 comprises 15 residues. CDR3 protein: CSASPATSGTYEQYF. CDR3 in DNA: TGCAGTGCTAGTCCCGCGACTAGCGGGACCTACGAGCAGTACTTC.

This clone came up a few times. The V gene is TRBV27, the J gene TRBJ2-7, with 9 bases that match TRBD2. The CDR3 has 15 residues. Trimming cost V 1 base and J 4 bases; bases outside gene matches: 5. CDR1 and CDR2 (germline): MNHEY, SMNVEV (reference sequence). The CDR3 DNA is TGTGCCAGCAGTTTATTGGCTAGCGGGGCATACGAGCAGTACTTC. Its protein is CASSLLASGAYEQYF.

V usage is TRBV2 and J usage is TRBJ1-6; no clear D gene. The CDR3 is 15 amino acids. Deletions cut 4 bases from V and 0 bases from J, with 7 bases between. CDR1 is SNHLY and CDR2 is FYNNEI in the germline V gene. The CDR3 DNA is TGTGCCAGCAGTGTTTACAGCTCCTATAATTCACCCCTCCACTTT. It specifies CASSVYSSYNSPLHF.

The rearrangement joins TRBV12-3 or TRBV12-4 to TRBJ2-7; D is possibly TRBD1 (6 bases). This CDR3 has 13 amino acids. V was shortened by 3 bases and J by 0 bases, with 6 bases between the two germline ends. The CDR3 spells CASSLGASYEQYF. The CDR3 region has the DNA TGTGCCAGCAGTTTGGGGGCCTCCTACGAGCAGTACTTC.

CDR3 bases: TGTGCCAGCAGCCCTCTGGTTGCGGCGAATTCACCCCTCCACTTT. It translates to CASSPLVAANSPLHF. This chain uses TRBV9 with TRBJ1-6, with D unclear. The CDR3 is 15 amino acids. The V gene's germline CDR1 is SGDLS and CDR2 YYNGEE. The germline V and J ends were trimmed by 4 bases and 7 bases, with 15 bases remaining between them. The full variable domain, rest sourced from reference TRBV9 and TRBJ1-6, is DSGVTQTPKHLITATGQRVTLRCSPRSGDLSVYWYQQSLDQGLQFLIQYYNGEERAKGNILERFSAQQFPDLHSELNLSSLELGDSALYFCASSPLVAANSPLHFGNGTRLTVT.

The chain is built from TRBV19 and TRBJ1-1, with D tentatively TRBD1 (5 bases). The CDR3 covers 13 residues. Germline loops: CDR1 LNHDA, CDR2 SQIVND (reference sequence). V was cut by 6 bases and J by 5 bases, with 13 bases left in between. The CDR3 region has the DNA TGTGCCAGTAGCCCGACAGCGCGGACTGAAGCTTTCTTT. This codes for CASSPTARTEAFF.